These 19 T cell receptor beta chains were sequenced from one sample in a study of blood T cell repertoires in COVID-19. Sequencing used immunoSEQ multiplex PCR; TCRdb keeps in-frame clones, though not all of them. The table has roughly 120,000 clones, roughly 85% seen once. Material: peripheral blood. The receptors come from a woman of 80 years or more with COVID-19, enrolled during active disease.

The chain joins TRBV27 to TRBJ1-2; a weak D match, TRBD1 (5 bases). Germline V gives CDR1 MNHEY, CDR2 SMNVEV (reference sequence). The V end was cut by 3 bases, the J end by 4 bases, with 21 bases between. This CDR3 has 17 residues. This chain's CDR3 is CASSFKWTPNLGYGYTF. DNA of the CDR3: TGTGCCAGCAGTTTCAAGTGGACACCCAACCTAGGCTATGGCTACACCTTC.

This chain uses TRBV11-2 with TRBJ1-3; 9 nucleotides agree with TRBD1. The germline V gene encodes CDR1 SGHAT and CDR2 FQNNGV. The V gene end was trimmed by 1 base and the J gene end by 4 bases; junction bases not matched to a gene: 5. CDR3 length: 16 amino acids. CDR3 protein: CASSLGGTGTGNTIYF. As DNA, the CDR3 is TGTGCCAGCAGCTTAGGAGGGACAGGGACAGGAAACACCATATATTTT.

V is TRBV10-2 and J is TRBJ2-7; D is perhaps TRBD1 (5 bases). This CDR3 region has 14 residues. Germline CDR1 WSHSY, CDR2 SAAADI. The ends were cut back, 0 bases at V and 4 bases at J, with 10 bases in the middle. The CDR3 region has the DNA TGCGCCAGCAGTGAGTCGACCCCAGGGTACGAGCAGTACTTC. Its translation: CASSESTPGYEQYF.

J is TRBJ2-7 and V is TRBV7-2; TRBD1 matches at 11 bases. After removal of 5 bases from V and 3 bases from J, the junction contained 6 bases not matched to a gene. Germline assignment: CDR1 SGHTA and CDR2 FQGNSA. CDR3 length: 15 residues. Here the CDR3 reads CASSPVGQGVYEQYF. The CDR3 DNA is TGTGCCAGCAGCCCCGTGGGACAGGGGGTCTACGAGCAGTACTTC.

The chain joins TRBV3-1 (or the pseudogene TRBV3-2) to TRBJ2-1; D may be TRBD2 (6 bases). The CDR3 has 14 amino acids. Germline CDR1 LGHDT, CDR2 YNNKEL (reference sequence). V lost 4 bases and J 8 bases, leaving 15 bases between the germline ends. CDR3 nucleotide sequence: TGTGCCAGCAGCCTGTGGCGGGATGAGGATGAGCAGTTCTTC. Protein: CASSLWRDEDEQFF.

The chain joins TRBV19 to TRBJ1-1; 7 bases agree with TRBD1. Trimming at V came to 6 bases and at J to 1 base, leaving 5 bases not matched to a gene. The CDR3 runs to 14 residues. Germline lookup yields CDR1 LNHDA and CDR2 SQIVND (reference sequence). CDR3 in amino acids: CASSPGTANTEAFF. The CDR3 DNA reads TGTGCCAGTAGCCCCGGGACAGCGAACACTGAAGCTTTCTTT.

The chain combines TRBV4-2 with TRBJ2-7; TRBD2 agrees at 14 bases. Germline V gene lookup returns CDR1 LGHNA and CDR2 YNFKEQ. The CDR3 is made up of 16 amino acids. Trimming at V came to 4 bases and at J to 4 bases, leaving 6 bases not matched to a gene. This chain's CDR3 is CASSPSRTSGRYEQYF. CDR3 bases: TGTGCCAGCAGCCCTTCCCGGACTAGCGGGAGGTACGAGCAGTACTTC.

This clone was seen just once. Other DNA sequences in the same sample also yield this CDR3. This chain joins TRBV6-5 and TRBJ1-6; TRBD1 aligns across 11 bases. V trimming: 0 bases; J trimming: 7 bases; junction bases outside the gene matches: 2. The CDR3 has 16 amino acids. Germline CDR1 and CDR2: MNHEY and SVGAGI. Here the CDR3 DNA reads TGTGCCAGCAGTTACTCCGGGACAGGGGGGAATTCACCCCTCCACTTT. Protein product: CASSYSGTGGNSPLHF.

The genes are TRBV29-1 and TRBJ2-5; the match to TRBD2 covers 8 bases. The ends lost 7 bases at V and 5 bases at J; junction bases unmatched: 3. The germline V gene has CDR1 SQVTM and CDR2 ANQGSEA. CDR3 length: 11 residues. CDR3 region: CSGRTSETQYF. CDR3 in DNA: TGCAGCGGGCGGACTAGCGAGACCCAGTACTTC.

CDR3 residues: CASSFDRGRYNEQFF. The CDR3 bases are TGCGCCAGCAGCTTTGACAGGGGTCGCTACAATGAGCAGTTCTTC. The chain carries TRBV5-1 and TRBJ2-1, with 8 bases matching TRBD1. Trimming took 2 bases from V and 3 from J; bases not matched to a gene: 4. CDR3 size: 15 residues. CDR1 is SGHRS, CDR2 YFSETQ, per germline.

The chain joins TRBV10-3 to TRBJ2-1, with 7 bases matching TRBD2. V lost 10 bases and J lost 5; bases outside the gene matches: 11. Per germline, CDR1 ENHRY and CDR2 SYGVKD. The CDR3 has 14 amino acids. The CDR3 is CATDYGEGNNEQFF. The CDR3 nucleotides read TGTGCCACCGATTATGGGGAGGGTAACAATGAGCAGTTCTTC.

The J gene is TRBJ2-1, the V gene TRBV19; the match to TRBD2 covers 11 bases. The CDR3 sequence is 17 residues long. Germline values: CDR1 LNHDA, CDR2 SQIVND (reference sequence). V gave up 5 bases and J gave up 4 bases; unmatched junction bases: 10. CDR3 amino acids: CASSLPRGTSGYNEQFF. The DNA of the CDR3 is TGTGCCAGTAGTCTCCCTAGGGGGACTAGCGGATACAATGAGCAGTTCTTC.

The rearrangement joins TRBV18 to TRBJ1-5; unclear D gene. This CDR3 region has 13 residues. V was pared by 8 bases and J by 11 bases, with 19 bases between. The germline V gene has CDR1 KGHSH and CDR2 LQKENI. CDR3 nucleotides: TGTGCCAGCCGGTCGGCATCCAGGCTGACCCAGCATTTT. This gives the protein CASRSASRLTQHF.

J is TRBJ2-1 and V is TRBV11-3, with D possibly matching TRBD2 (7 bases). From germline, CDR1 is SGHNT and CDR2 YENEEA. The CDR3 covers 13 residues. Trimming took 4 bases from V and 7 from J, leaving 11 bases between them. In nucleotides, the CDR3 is TGTGCCAGCAGCTCAGGGGAGGGTAATGAGCAGTTCTTC. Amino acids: CASSSGEGNEQFF.

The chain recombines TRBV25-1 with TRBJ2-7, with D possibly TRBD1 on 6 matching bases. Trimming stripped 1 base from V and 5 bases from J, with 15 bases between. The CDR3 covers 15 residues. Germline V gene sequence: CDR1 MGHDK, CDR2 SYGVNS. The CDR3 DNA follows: TGTGCCAGCAGTGAATCGCAGGACAGAACCCACGAGCAGTACTTC. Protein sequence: CASSESQDRTHEQYF.

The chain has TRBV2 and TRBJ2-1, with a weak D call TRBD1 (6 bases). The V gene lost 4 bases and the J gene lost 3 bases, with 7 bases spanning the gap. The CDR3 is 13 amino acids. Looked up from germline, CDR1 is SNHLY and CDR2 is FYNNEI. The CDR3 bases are TGTGCCAGCAGTGTGGACAGCTACAATGAGCAGTTCTTC. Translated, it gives CASSVDSYNEQFF.

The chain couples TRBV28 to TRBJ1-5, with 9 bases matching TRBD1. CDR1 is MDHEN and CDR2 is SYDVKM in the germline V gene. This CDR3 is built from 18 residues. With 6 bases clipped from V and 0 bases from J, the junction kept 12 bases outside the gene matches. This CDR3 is CASSRRDRVFFSNQPQHF. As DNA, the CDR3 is TGTGCCAGCAGCCGCCGGGACAGGGTATTTTTTAGCAATCAGCCCCAGCATTTT. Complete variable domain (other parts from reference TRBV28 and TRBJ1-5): DVKVTQSSRYLVKRTGEKVFLECVQDMDHENMFWYRQDPGLGLRLIYFSYDVKMKEKGDIPEGYSVSREKKERFSLILESASTNQTSMYLCASSRRDRVFFSNQPQHFGDGTRLSIL.

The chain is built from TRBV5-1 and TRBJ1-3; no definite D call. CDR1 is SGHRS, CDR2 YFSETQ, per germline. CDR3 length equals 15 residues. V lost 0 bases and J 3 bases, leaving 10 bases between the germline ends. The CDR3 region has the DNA TGCGCCAGCAGCTTGGGTCCCTTCCGTGGAAACACCATATATTTT. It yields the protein CASSLGPFRGNTIYF.

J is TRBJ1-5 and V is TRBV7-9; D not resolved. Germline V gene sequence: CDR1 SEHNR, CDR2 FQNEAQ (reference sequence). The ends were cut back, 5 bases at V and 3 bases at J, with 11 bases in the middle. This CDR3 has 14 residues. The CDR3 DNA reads TGTGCCAGCAGCCCCAGCGGCTACAATCAGCCCCAGCATTTT. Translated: CASSPSGYNQPQHF.